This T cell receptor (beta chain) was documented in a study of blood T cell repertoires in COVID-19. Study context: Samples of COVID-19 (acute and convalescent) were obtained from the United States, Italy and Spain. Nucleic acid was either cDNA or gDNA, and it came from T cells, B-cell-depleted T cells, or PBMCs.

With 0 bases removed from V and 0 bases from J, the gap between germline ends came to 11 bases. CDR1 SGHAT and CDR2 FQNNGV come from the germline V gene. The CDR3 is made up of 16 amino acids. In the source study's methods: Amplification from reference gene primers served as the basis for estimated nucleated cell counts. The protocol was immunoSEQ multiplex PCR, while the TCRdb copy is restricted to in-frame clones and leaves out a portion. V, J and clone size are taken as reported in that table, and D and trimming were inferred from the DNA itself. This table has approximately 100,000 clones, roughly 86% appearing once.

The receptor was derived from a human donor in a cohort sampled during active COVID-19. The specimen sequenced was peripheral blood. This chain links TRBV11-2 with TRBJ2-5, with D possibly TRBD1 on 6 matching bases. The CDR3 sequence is CASSLEDRSYQETQYF. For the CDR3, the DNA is TGTGCCAGCAGCTTAGAGGACAGATCGTACCAAGAGACCCAGTACTTC.